The 5 T cell receptor beta chains below were found in one sample sequenced in a study of human T cells and chemical hapten exposure. TCRdb redid the calling of the RACE reads with MiXCR, one entry per CDR3 protein. The sample lists fewer than 350,000 distinct CDR3 sequences, just under 8% seen once, with 0.9% to 1.5% in the top ten. As for time point: pre-sensitization, week 0. Treatment described: therapeutic diphenylcyclopropenone sensitization with weekly scalp DPC. This specimen consisted of whole blood, obtained in connection with sensitization to the hapten diphenylcyclopropenone (DPC). The receptors derive from a man aged 18 to 29 with alopecia areata. Some clones in this sample may be carry-over from other donors' samples.

This CDR3 is CAASGTGGSGYGYTF. The DNA for the CDR3 is TGTGCCGCATCCGGGACAGGGGGCAGTGGCTATGGCTACACCTTC. The chain combines TRBV10-3 with TRBJ1-2; 12 bases fit TRBD1. CDR1 and CDR2 from the germline V gene are ENHRY and SYGVKD. V lost 11 bases, J lost 4 bases, and 11 bases stayed unmatched. This CDR3 comprises 15 residues.

V is TRBV5-1 and J is TRBJ1-1; TRBD1 matches at 10 bases. The CDR3 contains 16 residues. The V gene end was trimmed by 4 bases and the J gene end by 1 base; junction bases not matched to a gene: 7. CDR1 and CDR2 from the germline V gene are SGHRS and YFSETQ. The DNA of the CDR3 is TGCGCCAGCAGCCCCCAGACAGGGGGCAGGAACACTGAAGCTTTCTTT. Its translation is CASSPQTGGRNTEAFF.

This clonotype was seen many times. An end of the junction differs from the germline gene, which may be a read error. The V gene is TRBV12-3 or TRBV12-4, the J gene TRBJ2-1; D call uncertain. The CDR3 length is 10 residues. As DNA, the CDR3 is TGTGCCAGCAGTTTGAATGGGCAGTTCTTC. Its translation: CASSLNGQFF.

The J gene is TRBJ1-3, the V gene TRBV7-2; D possibly corresponds to TRBD1 (5 bases). The germline V gene has CDR1 SGHTA and CDR2 FQGNSA. V was clipped by 1 base and J by 0 bases, with 10 bases between them. The CDR3 sequence is 16 residues long. CDR3: CASSLVQDNSGNTIYF. The DNA of the CDR3 is TGTGCCAGCAGCTTAGTACAGGACAACTCTGGAAACACCATATATTTT.

This clonotype was seen a handful of times. DNA of the CDR3: TGTGCCAGCAGTACAGGGAACTATAATTCACCCCTCCACTTT. Its translation: CASSTGNYNSPLHF. This chain joins TRBV6-2 or TRBV6-3 and TRBJ1-6; D is perhaps TRBD1 (6 bases). The CDR3 is 14 residues long. Per germline, CDR1 MNHEY and CDR2 SVGEGT. Trimming removed 5 bases from V and 3 bases from J, with 8 bases in between.